A single sample gave rise to the 28 T cell receptor beta chains below, sequenced in a study of T cells in Graves' hyperthyroidism and ophthalmopathy (dated by TCRdb to the late 2010s). The method was multiplex PCR. The sequencing machine was an Illumina HiSeq 2000. The TCR beta CDR3 regions were amplified from the RNA transcripts. For the first round of RT-PCR on the TCR CDR3, the HTBI primer set was used together with the Qiagen OneStep RT-PCR kit. The public reads were run again by TCRdb, first through fastp at Q25 and then through MiXCR, and only productive beta chains were kept. Merged by CDR3 protein, the rows form single entries marked with the most common genes and DNA. In this sample the table shows some 350,000 distinct CDR3 sequences, 20% to 25% of which occur a single time. About 70% of the sample rests with the top ten. Input material: blood. The receptors derive from a man between 45 and 60 years old with Graves' hyperthyroidism.

This clonotype has at least ten counts. The V gene is TRBV11-2, the J gene TRBJ2-7, with no clear D. This CDR3 has 11 residues. V shed 4 bases and J shed 7 bases, with 8 bases lying between them. CDR1 and CDR2 (germline): SGHAT, FQNNGV. CDR3 in amino acids: CASSSSREQYF. The CDR3 DNA is TGTGCCAGCAGCTCATCTAGGGAGCAGTACTTC.

This clonotype was seen repeatedly, ten times or more. This sequence joins TRBV20-1 and TRBJ2-7, with TRBD1 identical over 9 bases. The CDR3 spans 16 residues. The V and J ends lost 3 bases and 0 bases, in that order; junction bases with no gene match: 9. The germline V gene has CDR1 DFQATT and CDR2 SNEGSKA (reference sequence). CDR3 nucleotide sequence: TGCAGTGCTAGGGGATCCGGGGACAGGGACTCCTACGAGCAGTACTTC. It translates to CSARGSGDRDSYEQYF.

The sample holds many counts of this clonotype. The chain links TRBV6-1 to TRBJ2-1; 7 positions match TRBD1. This CDR3 is built from 15 residues. Per the germline V gene, CDR1 is MNHNS and CDR2 is SASEGT. J lost 5 bases, V lost 1 base, and 5 bases had no gene match. CDR3 loop: CASSEEGARDNEQFF. For the CDR3, the DNA is TGTGCCAGCAGTGAAGAGGGGGCGCGCGACAATGAGCAGTTCTTC.

This clonotype occurred many times. The V call is TRBV6-8, the J call TRBJ2-5; D is uncertain. Germline lookup yields CDR1 MNHGY and CDR2 SAAAGT. The CDR3 extends over 15 amino acids. The V end was cut by 0 bases, the J end by 3 bases, with 11 bases between. CDR3 amino acids: CASSYSVYGKETQYF. CDR3 sequence (DNA): TGTGCCAGCAGTTACTCGGTCTACGGAAAAGAGACCCAGTACTTC.

This clonotype was seen repeatedly, ten times or more. The chain is built from TRBV27 and TRBJ2-5; either TRBD1 or TRBD2 may supply D (5 bases each). This CDR3 contains 15 residues. V was pared by 3 bases and J by 1 base, with 12 bases between. Germline CDR1 reads MNHEY; CDR2 reads SMNVEV (reference sequence). CDR3 in DNA: TGTGCCAGCAGTTTTCCCGGGACCCCCCAAGAGACCCAGTACTTC. This gives the protein CASSFPGTPQETQYF.

This clonotype showed up just a few times. The chain uses TRBV11-2 and TRBJ2-2; D may be TRBD1 (5 bases). Trimming removed 0 bases from V and 4 bases from J, with 9 bases in between. CDR1 SGHAT and CDR2 FQNNGV come from the germline V gene. CDR3 length: 15 residues. The CDR3 sequence: CASSLDRVFTGELFF. The DNA for the CDR3 is TGTGCCAGCAGCTTAGACAGGGTGTTCACCGGGGAGCTGTTTTTT. The complete variable domain, with remaining parts taken from reference TRBV11-2 and TRBJ2-2, reads EAGVAQSPRYKIIEKRQSVAFWCNPISGHATLYWYQQILGQGPKLLIQFQNNGVVDDSQLPKDRFSAERLKGVDSTLKIQPAKLEDSAVYLCASSLDRVFTGELFFGEGSRLTVL.

The rearrangement links TRBV6-1 to TRBJ2-1, with a possible D match to TRBD1 (6 bases). The length of the CDR3 is 12 residues. Between the trimmed V and J ends, which lost 6 bases and 10 bases, there was a span of 13 bases. Per germline, CDR1 MNHNS and CDR2 SASEGT. CDR3 DNA sequence: TGTGCCAGCAGCCCCGGGACACGGGAGCAGTTCTTC. Translation: CASSPGTREQFF.

The rearrangement links TRBV24-1 to TRBJ2-2; TRBD2 matches 11 bases. CDR3 size: 16 residues. Germline V CDR1 and CDR2: KGHDR, SFDVKD. V was clipped by 6 bases and J by 4 bases; unmatched bases: 6. The CDR3 sequence: CATSIMTSGTTGELFF. CDR3 nucleotide sequence: TGTGCCACCAGTATTATGACTAGCGGGACCACCGGGGAGCTGTTTTTT.

The chain joins TRBV24-1 to TRBJ2-1; 7 bases fit TRBD2. CDR1 KGHDR and CDR2 SFDVKD come from the germline V gene. Germline trimming cut 9 bases from V and 9 bases from J; bases unmatched to any gene: 7. CDR3 length equals 12 residues. Written as DNA, the CDR3 is TGTGCCACCTGGGGCGGGAGAGGTGAGCAGTTCTTC. Translation gives CATWGGRGEQFF.

The table lists this clonotype with a few counts. In nucleotides, the CDR3 is TGTGCCAGCTCACCAGTCAGGGCAGGTCCCAGCACAGATACGCAGTATTTT. It specifies CASSPVRAGPSTDTQYF. V usage is TRBV18 and J usage is TRBJ2-3, with a tentative D call TRBD1 (5 bases). The V gene's germline CDR1 is KGHSH and CDR2 LQKENI. Trimming left V 2 bases short and J 0 bases short, with 15 bases between. The CDR3 runs 17 residues.

At least ten counts were recorded for this clonotype. V usage is TRBV12-3 or TRBV12-4 and J usage is TRBJ2-3, with a weak D call TRBD1 (5 bases). CDR3 length: 15 residues. V lost 3 bases and J lost 2, with 12 bases in between. This CDR3 is CASSFGVGLTDTQYF. CDR3 bases: TGTGCCAGCAGTTTTGGTGTGGGGCTCACAGATACGCAGTATTTT.

The genes are TRBV7-3 and TRBJ2-1; TRBD2 is a possible D gene (5 bases). Germline V gene sequence: CDR1 SGHTA, CDR2 FQGTGA. Trimming took 2 bases from V and 7 from J, leaving 9 bases between them. This CDR3 has 13 residues. The CDR3 DNA follows: TGTGCCAGCAGCTTATCGAGGGATAATGAGCAGTTCTTC. This codes for CASSLSRDNEQFF.

This clonotype was observed a few times. The chain joins TRBV12-3 or TRBV12-4 to TRBJ1-2; D is uncertain. V was clipped by 2 bases and J by 3 bases, with 10 bases between them. The CDR3 length is 14 residues. CDR3 loop: CASSLQASHYGYTF. Written as DNA, the CDR3 is TGTGCCAGCAGTTTACAGGCCTCTCACTATGGCTACACCTTC.

V usage is TRBV29-1 and J usage is TRBJ2-5; D call uncertain. The CDR3 has 11 residues. The V and J ends lost 6 bases and 2 bases respectively, with 7 bases between them. Germline CDR1 reads SQVTM; CDR2 reads ANQGSEA. CDR3 bases: TGCAGCGTCAAACAGCAAGAGACCCAGTACTTC. It encodes CSVKQQETQYF.

The chain carries TRBV14 and TRBJ2-1; TRBD2 aligns across 9 bases. CDR3 length equals 14 residues. Per germline, CDR1 SGHDN and CDR2 FVKESK. After removal of 1 base from V and 10 bases from J, the junction contained 5 bases not matched to a gene. This CDR3 reads CASSQGGTSREQFF. The CDR3 bases are TGTGCCAGCAGCCAAGGGGGGACTAGCCGAGAGCAGTTCTTC.

This rearrangement joins TRBV29-1 to TRBJ2-1; TRBD2 matches at 7 bases. This CDR3 spans 17 amino acids. V lost 4 bases, J lost 4 bases, and 16 bases stayed unmatched. Germline-derived CDR1 and CDR2 are SQVTM and ANQGSEA. The DNA of the CDR3 is TGCAGCGTTGGTGAGGGAAGGTGGGAGGGCGGGTACAATGAGCAGTTCTTC. This encodes CSVGEGRWEGGYNEQFF.

The CDR3 here is CASGLAGALNEQFF. The CDR3 DNA is TGTGCCAGTGGTTTAGCGGGAGCTCTAAATGAGCAGTTCTTC. This rearrangement joins TRBV19 to TRBJ2-1; TRBD2 matches at 9 bases. Germline CDR1 LNHDA, CDR2 SQIVND (reference sequence). The V and J ends lost 8 bases and 7 bases, in that order; junction bases with no gene match: 9. This CDR3 contains 14 residues. The full variable domain, rest sourced from reference TRBV19 and TRBJ2-1, is DGGITQSPKYLFRKEGQNVTLSCEQNLNHDAMYWYRQDPGQGLRLIYYSQIVNDFQKGDIAEGYSVSREKKESFPLTVTSAQKNPTAFYLCASGLAGALNEQFFGPGTRLTVL.

The rearrangement links TRBV6-2 or TRBV6-3 to TRBJ2-7, with D tentatively TRBD2 (7 bases). Trimming removed 7 bases from V and 6 bases from J, with 19 bases in between. The CDR3 is 14 amino acids. CDR1 is MNHEY and CDR2 is SVGEGT in the germline V gene. DNA for the CDR3: TGTGCCAGCACTCTCGGGGGGCTAGCAGGCGAGCAGTACTTC. Its translation is CASTLGGLAGEQYF.

In this sample, this clonotype turned up a few times. Germline and junction disagree at one end, which may indicate a read error. The gene calls are TRBV6-1 and TRBJ1-2, with D maybe TRBD1 (6 bases). CDR1 MNHNS and CDR2 SASEGT come from the germline V gene. This CDR3 has 13 amino acids. The CDR3 DNA reads as TGTGCCAGCAGTACACAGGGTTTCTATGGCTACGCCTTC. It encodes CASSTQGFYGYAF.

The genes are TRBV12-3 or TRBV12-4 and TRBJ1-5; D is unclear. Trimming stripped 2 bases from V and 6 bases from J, with 11 bases between. This CDR3 region has 14 residues. CDR3 sequence: CASSLRQPGQPQHF. The CDR3 DNA reads as TGTGCCAGCAGTTTACGGCAACCGGGTCAGCCCCAGCATTTT.

In this sample, this clonotype turned up many times. The rearrangement joins TRBV6-2 or TRBV6-3 to TRBJ2-3; 7 bases agree with TRBD1. With V trimmed by 0 bases and J by 2 bases, 5 bases remained unmatched. The CDR3 runs to 16 residues. CDR1 is MNHEY, CDR2 SVGEGT, per germline. CDR3 amino acids: CASSYSRTGATDTQYF. CDR3 bases: TGTGCCAGCAGTTACTCCCGGACAGGTGCCACAGATACGCAGTATTTT.

The chain carries TRBV24-1 and TRBJ2-1; 8 bases line up with TRBD1. Germline assignment: CDR1 KGHDR and CDR2 SFDVKD. This CDR3 contains 17 residues. V lost 3 bases and J lost 0; bases outside the gene matches: 6. CDR3 loop: CATSDAGQGASYNEQFF. The CDR3 DNA follows: TGTGCCACCAGTGATGCAGGACAGGGAGCCTCCTACAATGAGCAGTTCTTC.

This clonotype was observed at least ten times. This chain links TRBV12-3 or TRBV12-4 with TRBJ1-3; TRBD1 might be the D (6 bases). V lost 6 bases and J 4 bases, leaving 16 bases between the germline ends. The CDR3 covers 15 residues. As DNA, the CDR3 is TGTGCCAGCAGGGTTGGGGGGGCGTCCGGAAACACCATATATTTT. The encoded protein is CASRVGGASGNTIYF.

In this sample, this clonotype turned up many times. J is TRBJ2-3 and V is TRBV2; 8 bases align to TRBD1. V was pared by 5 bases and J by 3 bases, with 7 bases of the junction left unmatched. The CDR3 sequence is 15 residues long. Germline CDR1 reads SNHLY; CDR2 reads FYNNEI. Here the CDR3 reads CASSRQGFRTDTQYF. As DNA, the CDR3 is TGTGCCAGCAGTCGACAGGGGTTTAGGACAGATACGCAGTATTTT. The full variable domain, its missing parts supplied by reference TRBV2 and TRBJ2-3, is EPEVTQTPSHQVTQMGQEVILRCVPISNHLYFYWYRQILGQKVEFLVSFYNNEISEKSEIFDDQFSVERPDGSNFTLKIRSTKLEDSAMYFCASSRQGFRTDTQYFGPGTRLTVL.

The chain couples TRBV5-1 to TRBJ2-2; 7 nucleotides align to TRBD1. V was pared by 1 base and J by 1 base, with 4 bases of the junction left unmatched. CDR1 is SGHRS, CDR2 YFSETQ, per germline. This CDR3 contains 16 residues. CDR3 bases: TGCGCCAGCAGCTTGCCGGCAGGGGGGAACACCGGGGAGCTGTTTTTT. This encodes CASSLPAGGNTGELFF.

This rearrangement joins TRBV5-4 to TRBJ1-6; no clear D. The CDR3 covers 13 residues. CDR1 and CDR2 (germline): SGHNT, YYREEE (reference sequence). V was trimmed by 4 bases and J by 7 bases, leaving 9 bases between them. CDR3 sequence reads: CASSREGNSPLHF. Here the CDR3 DNA reads TGTGCCAGCAGCCGGGAGGGAAATTCACCCCTCCACTTT.

This clonotype was observed a handful of times. The chain links TRBV12-3 or TRBV12-4 to TRBJ1-5, with D possibly TRBD1 on 5 matching bases. Trimming took 2 bases from V and 6 from J, leaving 14 bases between them. This CDR3 has 15 residues. CDR3 residues: CASSLRGTRGQPQHF. CDR3 coding DNA: TGTGCCAGCAGTTTACGTGGGACCCGGGGTCAGCCCCAGCATTTT.

This clonotype was counted a few times. The V gene is TRBV5-1, the J gene TRBJ2-7; no clear D gene. The CDR3 consists of 15 residues. Germline CDR1 reads SGHRS; CDR2 reads YFSETQ. V was shortened by 0 bases and J by 5 bases, with 15 bases between the two germline ends. The CDR3 spells CASSLGSFLRDEQYF. DNA of the CDR3: TGCGCCAGCAGCTTGGGATCGTTCCTAAGAGACGAGCAGTACTTC.